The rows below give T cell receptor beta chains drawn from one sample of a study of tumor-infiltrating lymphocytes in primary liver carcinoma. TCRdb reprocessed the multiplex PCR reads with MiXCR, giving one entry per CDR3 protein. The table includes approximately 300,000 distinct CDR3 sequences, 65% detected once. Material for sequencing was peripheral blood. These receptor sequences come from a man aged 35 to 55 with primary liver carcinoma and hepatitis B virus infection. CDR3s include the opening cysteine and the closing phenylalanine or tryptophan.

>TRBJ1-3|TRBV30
CAWSAPTGGNTIYF
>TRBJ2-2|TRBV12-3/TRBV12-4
CASSLRENTGELFF
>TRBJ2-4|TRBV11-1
CASTFPGTSGTKNTQYF
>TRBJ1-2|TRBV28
CASSFPMGYGYTF
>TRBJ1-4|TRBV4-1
CASSQGDSTEKLFF
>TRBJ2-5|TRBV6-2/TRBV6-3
CASIYSYGGETQHF
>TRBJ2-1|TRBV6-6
CASRPRQGYNEQFF
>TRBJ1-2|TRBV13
CASSLRTGNYGYTF
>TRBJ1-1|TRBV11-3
CHSSPRVGAEAFF
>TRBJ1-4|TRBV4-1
CASSPLRDGPDEKLFF
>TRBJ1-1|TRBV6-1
CASSVTGGGTEAFF
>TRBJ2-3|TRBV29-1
CSVENRLAGTDTQYF
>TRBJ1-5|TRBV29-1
CSVGTGHSNQTQHF
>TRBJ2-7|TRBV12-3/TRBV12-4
CASSQQGSDDGQYF
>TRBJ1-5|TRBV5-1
CASSSAGPQKVGQRPNQPQHF
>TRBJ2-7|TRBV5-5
CASSPDTGNSYEQYF
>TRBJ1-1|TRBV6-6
CASRPPNRAISEAFF
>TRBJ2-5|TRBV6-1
CASSDWWSGLQETQYF
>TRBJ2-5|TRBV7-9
CASTYGETQYF
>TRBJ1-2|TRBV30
CAWTGDYYGYTF
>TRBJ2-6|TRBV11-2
CASSLGQGHSLSRANVLTF
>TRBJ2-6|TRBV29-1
CSVTGSGAKLLTF
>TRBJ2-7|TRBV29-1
CSVRQEPNSYEQYF
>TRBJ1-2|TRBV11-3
CASSWTGEGNYGYTF
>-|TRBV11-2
CASSYAGTRLYEQFF
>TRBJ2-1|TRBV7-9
CASSSLTSGLPYNEQFF
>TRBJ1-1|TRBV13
CASSFPGANTEAFF
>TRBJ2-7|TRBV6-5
CASNPGTSGLKQYF
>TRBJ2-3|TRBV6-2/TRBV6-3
CASSLDPGLRTDTQYF
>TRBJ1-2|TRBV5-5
CASSLAPAGGGYTF
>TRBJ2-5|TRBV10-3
CAISESARGNLQETQYF
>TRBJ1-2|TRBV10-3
CAISESTGNAGYTF
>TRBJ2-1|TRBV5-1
CASSPAGTYSYNEQFF
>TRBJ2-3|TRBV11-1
CAGSRPGADMQYF
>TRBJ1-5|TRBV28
CASSRGAVGSNQPQHF
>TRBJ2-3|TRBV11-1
CASSSIGTGTQYF
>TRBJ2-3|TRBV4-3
CAYSQRERTDTQYF
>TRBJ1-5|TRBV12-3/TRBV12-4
CASSLGGSQPQHF
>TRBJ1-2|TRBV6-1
CAGQHPTGLYGYIF
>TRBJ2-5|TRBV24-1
CATSEQGQAGGETQYF
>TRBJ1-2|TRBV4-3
CASSQGGQGGGYTF
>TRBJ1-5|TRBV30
CAWTGGAGGNQPQHF
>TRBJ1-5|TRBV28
CASSPPGYSNQPQHF
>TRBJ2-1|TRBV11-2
CASSSREGIEQFF
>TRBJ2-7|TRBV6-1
CASRDLSGYYEQYF
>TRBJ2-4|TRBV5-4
CASSSKGQGVVENIQYF
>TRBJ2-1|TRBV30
CAWRQKGSSYNEQFF
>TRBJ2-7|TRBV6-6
CASSRTDGYYEQYF
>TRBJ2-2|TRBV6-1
CASRIRMTGELFF
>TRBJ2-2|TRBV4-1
CASSPYGSRTGELFF
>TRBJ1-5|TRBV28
CAGRWGGGGTNQPQHF
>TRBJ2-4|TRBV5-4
CVSSFGTGGFGIQYF
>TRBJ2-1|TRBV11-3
CASSARQLSSYIEQFF
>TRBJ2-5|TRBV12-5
CASGLETEPGQGRETQYF
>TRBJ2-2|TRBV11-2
CASSLSWKLFF
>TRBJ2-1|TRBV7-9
CASGTSGRIDNKQFF
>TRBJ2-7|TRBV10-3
CAIGFTSGTDAYEQYF
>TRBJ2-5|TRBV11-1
CASSFDRGGESQYF
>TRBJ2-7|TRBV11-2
CASSLRATYDEQYF
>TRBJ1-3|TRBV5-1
CASKPTGLTGNTIYF